This note documents a single TCR beta chain sequence. Its matching antigen is unknown. Repertoires were generated with immunoSEQ multiplex PCR, while TCRdb's copy carries only in-frame clones and drops some. The table has 50,000 to 65,000 clones, approximately 91% seen once; the top ten hold just under 25%. With autoimmune disease history or systemic immunosuppression, patients were excluded. This entry is derived from a study of OX40 agonist ivuxolimab in advanced cancers. Study information: Ivuxolimab was delivered to patients intravenously every 2 weeks at doses spanning 0.01 to 10 mg/kg. Study-level findings and limits: CD8+ T cells (on average) carried more expanded clones than CD4+ T cells. Antigen targets of the expanded peripheral T cells went undetermined.

This CDR3 region has 15 residues. V dropped 3 bases and J dropped 3 bases, with 13 bases sitting between them. Germline V gene sequence: CDR1 SNHLY, CDR2 FYNNEI. V gene TRBV2 combines with J gene TRBJ2-3, with D hard to call. Source: CD4+ or CD8+ T cells sorted from blood, taken in a trial of the OX40 agonist ivuxolimab. The clonotype was recovered from an adult with an advanced solid tumor such as melanoma, head and neck, liver or kidney cancer. The CDR3 region is CASSDGTFITDTQYF. The CDR3 DNA follows: TGTGCCAGCAGTGATGGAACGTTTATAACAGATACGCAGTATTTT. The complete variable domain, with remaining parts taken from reference TRBV2 and TRBJ2-3, reads EPEVTQTPSHQVTQMGQEVILRCVPISNHLYFYWYRQILGQKVEFLVSFYNNEISEKSEIFDDQFSVERPDGSNFTLKIRSTKLEDSAMYFCASSDGTFITDTQYFGPGTRLTVL.